These T cell receptor beta chains were read from a single sample in a study of T cells after yellow fever vaccination. MiXCR was run by TCRdb on the 5' RACE reads, yielding one entry per CDR3 protein. This sample carries about 360,000 distinct CDR3 sequences, roughly 6.2% of them seen once, and the ten largest clones take approximately 15%. The material sequenced was PBMCs, taken 5 days after the yellow fever booster vaccination. All receptors derive from a man aged 25 to 40 who received the YFV17D yellow fever vaccine. Both conserved end residues are part of each CDR3. The D gene is left open where the match is weak. For some rows the clone size is stated as once, few or many, or as a class when expanded; others skip it.

cdr3_aa cdr3_nt d_call j_call clone_size v_call
CAWESAGGLYEQYF TGTGCCTGGGAAAGCGCCGGGGGGCTCTACGAGCAGTACTTC - TRBJ2-7 few TRBV30
CASSMMDASNSPLHF TGTGCCAGTAGTATGATGGACGCTAGTAATTCACCCCTCCACTTT - TRBJ1-6 - TRBV19
CSANLPGLDPKNIQYF TGCAGTGCTAACCTCCCGGGACTAGACCCCAAAAACATTCAGTACTTC TRBD2 TRBJ2-4 many TRBV20-1
CASSDGGEDEQYF TGTGCCAGCAGCGACGGGGGGGAAGACGAGCAGTACTTC TRBD2 TRBJ2-7 - TRBV7-9
CSASKAGRSETQYF TGCAGTGCTAGTAAAGCGGGTCGGTCGGAGACCCAGTACTTC - TRBJ2-5 - TRBV20-1
CASSLGGASGRDNEQFF TGTGCCAGCAGCTTAGGCGGAGCTAGCGGGAGAGACAATGAGCAGTTCTTC TRBD2 TRBJ2-1 - TRBV7-9
CASSYEAGEQFF TGTGCCAGCAGCTACGAAGCGGGAGAGCAGTTCTTC TRBD2 TRBJ2-1 many TRBV7-9
CSALSGTVNTEAFF TGCAGTGCTCTTTCCGGGACAGTTAACACTGAAGCTTTCTTT TRBD1 TRBJ1-1 many TRBV20-1
CASSPLKGYEQYF TGTGCCAGCTCACCCCTTAAAGGCTACGAGCAGTACTTC - TRBJ2-7 many TRBV18
CASSEFYGGRNTGELFF TGTGCCAGCAGTGAATTCTACGGAGGGAGGAACACCGGGGAGCTGTTTTTT - TRBJ2-2 few TRBV25-1
CASSPDRGGGADTQYF TGTGCCAGCAGTCCCGACAGGGGCGGAGGTGCAGATACGCAGTATTTT TRBD1 TRBJ2-3 few TRBV12-3/TRBV12-4
CASSLSGISTDTQYF TGCGCCAGCAGCTTGTCGGGGATATCCACAGATACGCAGTATTTT - TRBJ2-3 - TRBV5-1
CASSLFLIPGPDTQYF TGTGCCAGCAGCTTGTTTCTCATCCCTGGCCCAGATACGCAGTATTTT - TRBJ2-3 many TRBV7-8
CASSQEGREQTQYF TGTGCCAGCAGCCAAGAGGGGCGGGAACAGACCCAGTACTTC - TRBJ2-5 few TRBV4-2
CASNPVGGTGEQYF TGTGCCAGCAACCCAGTTGGGGGAACTGGCGAGCAGTACTTC - TRBJ2-7 few TRBV5-5
CASSTQQGQAFF TGTGCCAGCAGCACTCAACAGGGTCAAGCTTTCTTT - TRBJ1-1 - TRBV7-9
CASGLAGGLDNEQFF TGTGCCAGCGGACTAGCGGGAGGGCTCGACAATGAGCAGTTCTTC TRBD2 TRBJ2-1 few TRBV6-4
CASSLDAGVRAFF TGTGCCAGCAGCTTAGATGCGGGGGTTCGAGCTTTCTTT - TRBJ1-1 many TRBV7-8
CASQREANTGELFF TGTGCCAGCCAGCGGGAGGCGAACACCGGGGAGCTGTTTTTT TRBD2 TRBJ2-2 few TRBV5-4
CASSLEGLAGTSKYF TGTGCCAGCAGCTTAGAGGGACTAGCGGGAACTTCTAAGTACTTC TRBD2 TRBJ2-7 many TRBV7-2
CSVSPGTGVYEQYF TGCAGCGTTTCCCCCGGGACAGGGGTCTACGAGCAGTACTTC TRBD1 TRBJ2-7 many TRBV29-1
CSAPEAFLAGVGGPQYF TGCAGTGCCCCCGAGGCTTTTCTAGCGGGAGTTGGGGGGCCCCAGTACTTC TRBD2 TRBJ2-5 - TRBV20-1